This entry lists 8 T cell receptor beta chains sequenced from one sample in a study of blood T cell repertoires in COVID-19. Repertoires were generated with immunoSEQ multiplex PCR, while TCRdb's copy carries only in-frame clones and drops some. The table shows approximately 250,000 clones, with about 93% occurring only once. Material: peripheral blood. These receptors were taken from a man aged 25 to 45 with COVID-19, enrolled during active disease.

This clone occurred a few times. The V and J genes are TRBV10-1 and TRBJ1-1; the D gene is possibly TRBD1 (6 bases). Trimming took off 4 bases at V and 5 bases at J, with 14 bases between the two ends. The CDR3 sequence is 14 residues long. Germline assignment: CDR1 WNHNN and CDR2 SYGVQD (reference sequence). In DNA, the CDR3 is TGCGCCAGCAGTGGGGGGACATCAGGGACTGAAGCTTTCTTT. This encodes CASSGGTSGTEAFF.

In DNA form, the CDR3 reads TGTGCCACCAGTGAACTTCACGGCTTAGCCCTCAGCGGCTACACCTTC. The encoded protein is CATSELHGLALSGYTF. V and J are TRBV24-1 and TRBJ1-2, with unresolved D. With 4 bases removed from V and 8 bases from J, the gap between germline ends came to 22 bases. The CDR3 totals 16 residues. Germline loops: CDR1 KGHDR, CDR2 SFDVKD.

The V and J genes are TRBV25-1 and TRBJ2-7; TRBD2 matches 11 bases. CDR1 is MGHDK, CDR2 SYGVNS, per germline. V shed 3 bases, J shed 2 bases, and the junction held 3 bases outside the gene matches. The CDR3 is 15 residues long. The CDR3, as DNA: TGTGCCAGCAGTGAGGGACTAGCGGTGGCCTACGAGCAGTACTTC. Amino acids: CASSEGLAVAYEQYF.

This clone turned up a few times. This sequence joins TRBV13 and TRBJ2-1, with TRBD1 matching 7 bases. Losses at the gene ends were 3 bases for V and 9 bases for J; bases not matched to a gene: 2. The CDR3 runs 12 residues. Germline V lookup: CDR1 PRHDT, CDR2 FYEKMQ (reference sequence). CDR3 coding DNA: TGTGCCAGCAGCTTGGGGGACAGTGAGCAGTTCTTC. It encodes CASSLGDSEQFF.

The CDR3 here is CASSINVRTGGPDTQYF. DNA of the CDR3: TGTGCCAGTAGTATTAATGTGAGGACAGGGGGACCAGATACGCAGTATTTT. V usage is TRBV19 and J usage is TRBJ2-3; 10 nucleotides match TRBD1. Unmatched junction bases numbered 10, after V lost 3 bases and J lost 4 bases. CDR1 is LNHDA, CDR2 SQIVND, per germline (reference sequence). The CDR3 consists of 17 residues.

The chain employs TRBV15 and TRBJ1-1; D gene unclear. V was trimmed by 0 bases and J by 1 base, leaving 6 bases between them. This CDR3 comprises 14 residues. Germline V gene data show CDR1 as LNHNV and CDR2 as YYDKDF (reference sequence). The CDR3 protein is CATSRDPRNTEAFF. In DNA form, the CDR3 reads TGTGCCACCAGCAGAGATCCGAGGAACACTGAAGCTTTCTTT. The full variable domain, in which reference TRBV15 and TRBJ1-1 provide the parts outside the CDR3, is DAMVIQNPRYQVTQFGKPVTLSCSQTLNHNVMYWYQQKSSQAPKLLFHYYDKDFNNEADTPDNFQSRRPNTSFCFLDIRSPGLGDTAMYLCATSRDPRNTEAFFGQGTRLTVV.

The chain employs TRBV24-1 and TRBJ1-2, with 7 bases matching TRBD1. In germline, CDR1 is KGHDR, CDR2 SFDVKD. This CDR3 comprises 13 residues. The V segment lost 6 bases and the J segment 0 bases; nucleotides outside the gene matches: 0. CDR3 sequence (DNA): TGTGCCACCAGTCAGGGGGCTAACTATGGCTACACCTTC. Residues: CATSQGANYGYTF.

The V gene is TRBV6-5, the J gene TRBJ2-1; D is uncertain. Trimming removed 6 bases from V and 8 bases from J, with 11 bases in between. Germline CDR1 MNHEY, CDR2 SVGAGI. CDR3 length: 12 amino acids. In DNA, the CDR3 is TGTGCCAGCAGCGCGACTTTGGATGAGCAGTTCTTC. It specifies CASSATLDEQFF.